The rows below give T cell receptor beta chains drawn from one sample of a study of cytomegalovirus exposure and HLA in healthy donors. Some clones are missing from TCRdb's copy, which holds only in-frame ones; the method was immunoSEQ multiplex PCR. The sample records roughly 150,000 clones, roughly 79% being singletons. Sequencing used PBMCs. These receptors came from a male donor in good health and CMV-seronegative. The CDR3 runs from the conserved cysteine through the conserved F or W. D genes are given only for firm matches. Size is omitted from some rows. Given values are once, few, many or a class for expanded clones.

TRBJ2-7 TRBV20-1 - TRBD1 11 TGCAGTGCCTGGACAGGGGGAGAGCAGTACTTC CSAWTGGEQYF
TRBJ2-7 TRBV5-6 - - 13 TGTGCCAGCAGCGCCGTCGGTTTAGAAACCTTGAACTTC CASSAVGLETLNF
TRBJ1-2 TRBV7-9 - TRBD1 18 TGTTCCAGCAGCCATCTAACCGGGACAGGGGTGTCTAACTATGGCTACACCTTC CSSSHLTGTGVSNYGYTF
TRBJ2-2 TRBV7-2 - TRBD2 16 TGTGCCAGCAGCCCGACTAGCGGTCTTAACACCGGGGAGCTGTTTTTT CASSPTSGLNTGELFF
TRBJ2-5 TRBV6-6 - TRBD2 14 TGTGCCAGCAACGGACTAGCGGCGGGGGAGACCCAGTACTTC CASNGLAAGETQYF
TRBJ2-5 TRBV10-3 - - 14 TGTGCCATCAGTGAGCCAGGACAGAGAGAGACCCAGTACTTC CAISEPGQRETQYF
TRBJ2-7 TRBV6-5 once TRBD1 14 TGTGCCAGCAGTCACGGGACAGGCGTCTACGAGCAGTACTTC CASSHGTGVYEQYF
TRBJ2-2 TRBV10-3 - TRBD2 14 TGTGCCATCAGCAACTTCGGGAGGGCCGGGGAGCTGTTTTTT CAISNFGRAGELFF
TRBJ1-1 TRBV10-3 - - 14 TGTGCCATCAGACCGGGACAATTGAACACTGAAGCTTTCTTT CAIRPGQLNTEAFF
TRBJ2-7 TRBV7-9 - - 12 TGTGCCAGCAGCGATGGGGCACCCGAGCAGTACTTC CASSDGAPEQYF
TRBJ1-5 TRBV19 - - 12 TGTGCCAGTAGAGGGGACTCACCGACCCAGCATTTT CASRGDSPTQHF
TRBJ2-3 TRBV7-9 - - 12 TGTGCCAGCAGCTTAGGAGAGGATACGCAGTATTTT CASSLGEDTQYF
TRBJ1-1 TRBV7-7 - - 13 TGTGCCAGCAGCTTCCAACCGGACACTGAAGCTTTCTTT CASSFQPDTEAFF
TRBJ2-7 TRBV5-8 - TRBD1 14 TGTGCCAGCAGCTTGGGACAGGGGTTTTACGAGCAGTACTTC CASSLGQGFYEQYF
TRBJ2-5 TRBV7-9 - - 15 TGTGCCAGCGGCCAGATCAAGGGGTCTCAAGAGACCCAGTACTTC CASGQIKGSQETQYF
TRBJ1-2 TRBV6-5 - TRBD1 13 TGTGCCAGCAGTTGGGGGACAGGAGGAGGCTACACCTTC CASSWGTGGGYTF
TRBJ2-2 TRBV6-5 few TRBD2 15 TGTGCCAGCAGTTCGGGGGGGCTCGACACCGGGGAGCTGTTTTTT CASSSGGLDTGELFF
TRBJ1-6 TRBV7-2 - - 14 TGTGCCAGCAGCTCCCGGGGAGAGTACTCACCCCTCCACTTT CASSSRGEYSPLHF
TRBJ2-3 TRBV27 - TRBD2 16 TGTGCCAGCTCGGCCCGGAGACTAGCGAGGACAGATACGCAGTATTTT CASSARRLARTDTQYF
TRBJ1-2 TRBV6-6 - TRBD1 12 TGTGCCAGCGTCGGGACAGGCCATGGCTACACCTTC CASVGTGHGYTF
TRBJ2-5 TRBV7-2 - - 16 TGTGCCAGCAGCTTAGCGGGCGGGACCCTCGGCGCGGCCCAGTACTTC CASSLAGGTLGAAQYF
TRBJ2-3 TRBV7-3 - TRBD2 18 TGTGCCAGCAGCTTAATGGGACTAGCCCTCACCTCCACAGATACGCAGTATTTT CASSLMGLALTSTDTQYF
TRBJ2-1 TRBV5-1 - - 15 TGCGCCAGCAGCTTGGACCCAGGATCCTACAATGAGCAGTTCTTC CASSLDPGSYNEQFF
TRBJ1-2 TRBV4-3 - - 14 TGCGCCAGCAGCCAAGTTGACAGGACGTATGGCTACACCTTC CASSQVDRTYGYTF
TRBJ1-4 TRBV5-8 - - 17 TGTGCCAGCAGCTCTTCACCGGGGGAAACCAATAATGAAAAACTGTTTTTT CASSSSPGETNNEKLFF
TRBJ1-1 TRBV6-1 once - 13 TGTGCCAGCCTCCTAGTTAAGGGGACTGAAGCTTTCTTT CASLLVKGTEAFF
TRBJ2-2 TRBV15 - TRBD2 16 TGTGCCACCAGCAGAGATTTAGCGGGGAACACCGGGGAGCTGTTTTTT CATSRDLAGNTGELFF
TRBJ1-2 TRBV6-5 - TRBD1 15 TGTGCCAGCAGTTACCAGGACAGGGGATACTATGGCTACACCTTC CASSYQDRGYYGYTF
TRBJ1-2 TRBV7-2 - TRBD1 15 TGTGCCAGCAGCTTCAGGGGACAGGGGGGCTATGGCTACACCTTC CASSFRGQGGYGYTF
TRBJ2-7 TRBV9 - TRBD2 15 TGTGCCAGCAGCGTAGGCCTAGCGGGAATCAACGAGCAGTACTTC CASSVGLAGINEQYF
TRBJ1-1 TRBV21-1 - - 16 TGTGCCAGCAGCAAACTGAGGGGACACAAGAACACTGAAGCTTTCTTT CASSKLRGHKNTEAFF
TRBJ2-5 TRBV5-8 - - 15 TGTGCCAGCAGCCCCGGGCGACGGGGAAAAGAGACCCAGTACTTC CASSPGRRGKETQYF
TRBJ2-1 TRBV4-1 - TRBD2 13 TGCGCCAGCAGCCGGACTAGCAACAATGAGCAGTTCTTC CASSRTSNNEQFF
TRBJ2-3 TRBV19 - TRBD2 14 TGTGCCAGTAGTTTAGCTAGCGGGGCAGATACGCAGTATTTT CASSLASGADTQYF
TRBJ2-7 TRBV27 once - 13 TGTGCCAGCAGTTCTTTAGGGAGCCACGAGCAGTACTTC CASSSLGSHEQYF
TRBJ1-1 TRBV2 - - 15 TGTGCCAGCAGTGGGGGAGGGTCCCTGAACACTGAAGCTTTCTTT CASSGGGSLNTEAFF
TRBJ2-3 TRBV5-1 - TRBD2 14 TGCGCCAGCAGCTCGGGGGGGAGCACAGATACGCAGTATTTT CASSSGGSTDTQYF
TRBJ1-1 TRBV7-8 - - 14 TGTGCCAGTTCTAGAGCCGGGGTGAACACTGAAGCTTTCTTT CASSRAGVNTEAFF
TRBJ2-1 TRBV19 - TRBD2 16 TGTGCCACCCGAGGGCGGGGACTAGCGGGAGTAAATGAGCAGTTCTTC CATRGRGLAGVNEQFF
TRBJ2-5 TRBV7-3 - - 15 TGTGCCAGCAGCCCGGGAACAGCCACCCAAGGGACCCAGTACTTC CASSPGTATQGTQYF
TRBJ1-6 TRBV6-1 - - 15 TGTGCCAGCAGTGAAGCGGGGGGAGGTGGTTCACCCCTCCACTTT CASSEAGGGGSPLHF
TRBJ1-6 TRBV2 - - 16 TGTGCCAGCAGTGAAAATGCAGTGGCCTATAATTCACCCCTCCACTTT CASSENAVAYNSPLHF
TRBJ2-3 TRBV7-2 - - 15 TGTGCCAGCAGCTTAGGGGGGGGGCCATTGAATGCGCAGTATTTT CASSLGGGPLNAQYF
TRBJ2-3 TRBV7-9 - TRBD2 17 TGTGCCAGCAGCCCTACTAGCGGGAGGACAAGCACAGATACGCAGTATTTT CASSPTSGRTSTDTQYF
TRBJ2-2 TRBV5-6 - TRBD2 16 TGTGCCAGCAGCCCGGGACTAGCAGAATACACCGGGGAGCTGTTTTTT CASSPGLAEYTGELFF
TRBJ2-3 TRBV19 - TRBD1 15 TGTGCCAGTAGTATGAGGGACAGGGGAACAGATACGCAGTATTTT CASSMRDRGTDTQYF
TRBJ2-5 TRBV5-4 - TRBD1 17 TGTGCCAGCAGCTTGGGAGGACAGGGCTCGTACCAAGAGACCCAGTACTTC CASSLGGQGSYQETQYF
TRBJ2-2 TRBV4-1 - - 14 TGCGCCAGCAGCCAACCGACAGGCACCGGGGAGCTGTTTTTT CASSQPTGTGELFF
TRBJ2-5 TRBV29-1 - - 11 TGCAGCGTTGCGGGTTGGGAGACCCAGTACTTC CSVAGWETQYF
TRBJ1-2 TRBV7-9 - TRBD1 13 TGTGCCAGCCAGATAGGGGGCGCCTATGGCTACACCTTC CASQIGGAYGYTF
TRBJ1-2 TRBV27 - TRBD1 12 TGTGCCAGCGCCCACAGGGGTAGTGGCTACACCTTC CASAHRGSGYTF
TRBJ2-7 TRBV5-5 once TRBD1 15 TGTGCCAGCAGCCCGGCGACAGGGGGACTCGACGAGCAGTACTTC CASSPATGGLDEQYF
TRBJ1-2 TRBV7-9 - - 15 TGTTCCAGCAGCTTACCGGTAAACAGCCCCTATGGCTACACCTTC CSSSLPVNSPYGYTF
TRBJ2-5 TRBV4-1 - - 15 TGCGCCAGCAGCCAAGAAGGGGGGGCGGTGGAGACCCAGTACTTC CASSQEGGAVETQYF
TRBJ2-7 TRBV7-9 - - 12 TGTTCCAGCAGCTTAACCCCCGGCGAGCAGTACTTC CSSSLTPGEQYF
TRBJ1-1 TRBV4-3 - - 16 TGCGCCAGCAGCCAGGGCGCCCGTGGAGGGAACACTGAAGCTTTCTTT CASSQGARGGNTEAFF